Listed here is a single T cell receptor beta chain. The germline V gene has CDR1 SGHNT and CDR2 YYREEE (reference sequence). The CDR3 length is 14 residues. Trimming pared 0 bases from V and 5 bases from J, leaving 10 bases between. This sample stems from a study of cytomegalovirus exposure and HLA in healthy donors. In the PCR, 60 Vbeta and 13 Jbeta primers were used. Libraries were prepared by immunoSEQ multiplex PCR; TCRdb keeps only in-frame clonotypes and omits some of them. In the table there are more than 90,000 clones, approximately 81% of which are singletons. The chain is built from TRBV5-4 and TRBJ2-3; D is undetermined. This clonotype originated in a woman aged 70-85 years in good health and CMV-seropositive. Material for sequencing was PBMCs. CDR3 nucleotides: TGTGCCAGCAGCTTGGTGACGGGTCAAGATACGCAGTATTTT. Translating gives CASSLVTGQDTQYF.